The rows below give T cell receptor beta chains drawn from one sample of a study of blood T cell repertoires in COVID-19. Sequenced by immunoSEQ multiplex PCR; TCRdb stores in-frame clones only, minus some. The sample gives some 300,000 clones, nearly 90% of which show up once; approximately 1.8% is in the top ten. The sample comprised peripheral blood. The receptors stem from a woman aged 25 to 39 with COVID-19, enrolled during active disease. CDR3s include the opening cysteine and the closing phenylalanine or tryptophan. Each record gives: CDR3 length, J gene, D gene, V gene, clone size, CDR3 protein, CDR3 DNA. The D gene is left open where the match is weak. Clone size is not always given. Where it is, it says once, few, many or a class for expanded clones.

18 TRBJ2-2 TRBD2 TRBV7-2 . CASSQAIAGGRVTGELFF TGTGCCAGCAGCCAAGCTATAGCGGGGGGGCGGGTCACCGGGGAGCTGTTTTTT
15 TRBJ2-3 TRBD1 TRBV7-2 . CASSLEGARRDTQYF TGTGCCAGCAGCTTAGAGGGGGCGCGTAGAGATACGCAGTATTTT
22 TRBJ1-1 TRBD1 TRBV12-5 . CASGPPKMGQGEESKSIAEAFF TGTGCTAGTGGACCCCCTAAGATGGGACAGGGGGAGGAGAGTAAAAGTATAGCTGAAGCTTTCTTT
16 TRBJ2-5 TRBD2 TRBV4-1 . CASSPVGSGGGETQYF TGCGCCAGCAGCCCCGTGGGGAGCGGGGGGGGAGAGACCCAGTACTTC
17 TRBJ1-1 . TRBV5-4 . CASSFPPGGRTDTEAFF TGTGCCAGCAGCTTTCCCCCCGGGGGGAGAACGGACACTGAAGCTTTCTTT
14 TRBJ1-2 TRBD1 TRBV5-1 . CASSGGQGDYGYTF TGCGCCAGCAGCGGGGGACAGGGGGACTATGGCTACACCTTC
15 TRBJ1-1 TRBD1 TRBV7-2 . CASSPTTGANTEAFF TGTGCCAGCAGCCCGACGACAGGGGCGAACACTGAAGCTTTCTTT
19 TRBJ2-5 TRBD1 TRBV29-1 . CSYRGGTGVYLGPQETQYF TGCAGCTACCGAGGGGGAACAGGGGTTTATTTAGGGCCTCAAGAGACCCAGTACTTC
14 TRBJ1-3 . TRBV2 . CASSEAGPGNTIYF TGTGCCAGCAGTGAAGCGGGGCCTGGAAACACCATATATTTT
16 TRBJ1-2 . TRBV7-2 . CASSLAGGRANYGYTF TGTGCCAGCAGCTTAGCGGGGGGAAGGGCTAACTATGGCTACACCTTC
15 TRBJ1-6 TRBD1 TRBV4-2 . CASSQDRTGGSPLHF TGTGCCAGCAGCCAGGATCGGACAGGGGGATCACCCCTCCACTTT
15 TRBJ1-1 . TRBV7-2 . CASSLDWSSNTEAFF TGTGCCAGCAGCTTAGATTGGAGCTCGAACACTGAAGCTTTCTTT
11 TRBJ1-1 . TRBV24-1 . CATRIGGEAFF TGTGCCACCAGAATTGGGGGGGAAGCTTTCTTT
14 TRBJ1-1 . TRBV5-1 . CASSLRSKDTEAFF TGCGCCAGCAGCTTGAGGAGCAAAGACACTGAAGCTTTCTTT
15 TRBJ2-1 TRBD2 TRBV18 . CASSPWTSGSNEQFF TGTGCCAGCTCACCATGGACTAGCGGGAGCAATGAGCAGTTCTTC
13 TRBJ1-5 . TRBV6-5 . CASRNFGNQPQHF TGTGCCAGCAGGAACTTTGGCAATCAGCCCCAGCATTTT
14 TRBJ2-7 . TRBV9 . CASSVVDRDYEQYF TGTGCCAGCAGCGTAGTTGACAGAGACTACGAGCAGTACTTC
12 TRBJ2-7 . TRBV25-1 . CASSEQGTEQYF TGTGCCAGCAGTGAGCAGGGGACCGAGCAGTACTTC
15 TRBJ1-2 . TRBV6-6 . CASSYPTGLDYGYTF TGTGCCAGCAGTTACCCCACAGGGTTGGACTATGGCTACACCTTC
14 TRBJ1-5 . TRBV9 once CASSVGARNQPQHF TGTGCCAGCAGCGTAGGGGCACGGAATCAGCCCCAGCATTTT
14 TRBJ1-2 . TRBV28 . CASARNDLRYGYTF TGTGCCAGCGCCCGCAACGACCTGAGGTATGGCTACACCTTC
15 TRBJ1-6 . TRBV5-1 once CASSLDGRGHSPLHF TGCGCCAGCAGCTTGGACGGCAGGGGACATTCACCCCTCCACTTT
15 TRBJ1-3 . TRBV19 once CASRTTAGAGNTIYF TGTGCCAGTAGAACAACCGCAGGGGCTGGAAACACCATATATTTT
14 TRBJ2-3 . TRBV15 . CATSELTSGDTQYF TGTGCCACCAGCGAGTTGACCAGCGGCGATACGCAGTATTTT
19 TRBJ1-4 . TRBV24-1 . CATSVPSSPTGLRNEKLFF TGTGCCACCAGTGTGCCCTCGTCCCCCACCGGACTGCGTAATGAAAAACTGTTTTTT
10 TRBJ2-1 . TRBV27 . CASSDNEQFF TGTGCCAGCAGCGACAATGAGCAGTTCTTC
16 TRBJ1-1 . TRBV9 . CASSVDGRGFNTEAFF TGTGCCAGCAGCGTAGATGGAAGGGGGTTCAACACTGAAGCTTTCTTT
14 TRBJ2-1 TRBD1 TRBV10-3 . CAISDPTGVYEQFF TGTGCCATCAGTGACCCGACAGGGGTCTATGAGCAGTTCTTC
11 TRBJ1-3 . TRBV12-3/TRBV12-4 few CASSLGPYISF TGTGCCAGCAGTTTAGGGCCGTATATCTCTTTT
12 TRBJ1-1 . TRBV19 . CASKAGNTEAFF TGTGCCAGTAAAGCGGGGAACACTGAAGCTTTCTTT
14 TRBJ1-2 . TRBV7-2 . CASSPFMDKWGYTF TGTGCCAGCAGCCCGTTTATGGACAAGTGGGGCTACACCTTC
13 TRBJ2-5 . TRBV19 . CASSILGEETQYF TGTGCCAGTAGTATCTTGGGAGAAGAGACCCAGTACTTC
16 TRBJ2-7 . TRBV6-5 few CASSYSPVGRSYEQYF TGTGCCAGCAGTTACTCCCCGGTCGGCAGGTCTTACGAGCAGTACTTC
17 TRBJ2-5 TRBD2 TRBV5-4 . CASSPTGTSTGQETQYF TGTGCCAGCAGCCCTACCGGGACTAGTACGGGACAAGAGACCCAGTACTTC
12 TRBJ1-2 . TRBV11-2 . CASSQGPGSYTF TGTGCCAGCAGCCAGGGGCCGGGGTCCTACACCTTC
13 TRBJ1-2 . TRBV28 . CASSAGTHLGYTF TGTGCCAGCAGCGCCGGGACACATCTGGGCTACACCTTC
11 TRBJ1-1 TRBD1 TRBV29-1 . CSPWTGREAFF TGCAGCCCTTGGACAGGGCGGGAAGCTTTCTTT
15 TRBJ1-1 . TRBV7-9 . CASSLGNRVSTEAFF TGTGCCAGCAGCTTAGGAAATCGAGTTTCCACTGAAGCTTTCTTT
14 TRBJ2-1 . TRBV11-2 . CASSFGGTYNEQFF TGTGCCAGCAGCTTTGGCGGGACCTACAATGAGCAGTTCTTC
18 TRBJ1-5 TRBD1 TRBV19 . CASSIVGTGGRNRQPQHF TGTGCCAGTAGTATAGTAGGGACAGGGGGTCGGAATCGTCAGCCCCAGCATTTT
12 TRBJ1-1 . TRBV4-1 . CASSQGGGEAFF TGCGCCAGCAGCCAAGGGGGGGGTGAAGCTTTCTTT
15 TRBJ1-2 . TRBV19 . CASSTRSGGGYGYTF TGTGCCAGTAGTACCCGGAGTGGGGGGGGCTATGGCTACACCTTC
15 TRBJ1-3 TRBD1 TRBV28 . CASRGDRLSGNTIYF TGTGCCAGCAGGGGGGACAGGCTCTCTGGAAACACCATATATTTT
13 TRBJ1-2 . TRBV5-1 . CASSLQTDYGYTF TGCGCCAGCAGCTTGCAAACAGACTATGGCTACACCTTC
17 TRBJ1-6 TRBD1 TRBV7-9 . CASSRSGGSRNNSPLHF TGTGCCAGCAGCCGGTCAGGGGGGTCCCGGAATAATTCACCCCTCCACTTT
16 TRBJ1-5 TRBD1 TRBV28 few CASSFVTGAVNQPQHF TGTGCCAGCAGTTTTGTGACAGGGGCCGTCAATCAGCCCCAGCATTTT
18 TRBJ2-3 TRBD2 TRBV15 . CATSRDSRASGAPDTQYF TGTGCCACCAGCAGAGATTCGCGAGCTAGCGGGGCACCAGATACGCAGTATTTT
15 TRBJ1-4 . TRBV2 . CASSPQGWGNEKLFF TGTGCCAGCAGTCCACAGGGTTGGGGTAATGAAAAACTGTTTTTT
14 TRBJ2-3 TRBD2 TRBV19 . CASSLLAGTDTQYF TGTGCCAGTAGTCTTCTAGCGGGCACAGATACGCAGTATTTT
15 TRBJ1-5 . TRBV18 . CASSPNRDNNQPQHF TGTGCCAGCTCACCAAACCGGGACAACAATCAGCCCCAGCATTTT
13 TRBJ2-3 . TRBV6-5 . CASSYSGRGAEYF TGTGCCAGCAGTTACTCGGGGAGGGGGGCTGAGTATTTT
16 TRBJ1-6 TRBD1 TRBV5-1 once CASSLETGAKNSPLHF TGCGCCAGCAGCTTGGAGACAGGGGCAAAGAATTCACCCCTCCACTTT
15 TRBJ1-2 TRBD1 TRBV10-3 . CAISESGTVKDGYTF TGTGCCATCAGTGAGTCGGGGACAGTCAAGGATGGCTACACCTTC
13 TRBJ1-2 . TRBV7-2 once CASSFQGVGGYTF TGTGCCAGCAGCTTTCAAGGGGTGGGTGGCTACACCTTC
16 TRBJ1-4 . TRBV27 . CASSLYGWGTNEKLFF TGTGCCAGCAGTCTGTATGGGTGGGGCACTAATGAAAAACTGTTTTTT